A single TCR beta chain is shown here with its context. Antigen unknown. This specimen belongs to a study of vaccination effects on CD4 cells after COVID-19. Study-level background: Every participant took two doses of the BNT162b2 or mRNA-1273 vaccine.

Sequenced by immunoSEQ multiplex PCR; TCRdb stores in-frame clones only, minus some. The table includes roughly 76,000 clones, around 76% detected once. Antigen-specific CD4+ T cell clonotypes were called by their expansion after viral peptide-pool culture in ViraFEST. Investigators separated out CD4+ T cells once around 9 days of culture had passed. Wells of a few million PBMC each were grown with 9.5 to 10 IU/ml IL-2 and roughly 10 ug/ml peptides. Fresh IL-2-containing medium replaced half the medium on days 3 and 7. V lost 4 bases, J lost 6 bases, and 7 bases stayed unmatched. Germline V CDR1 and CDR2: LGHNA, YNFKEQ. The CDR3 has 14 amino acids. Study results and limitations: After vaccination, at late timepoints, clones induced by infection and by vaccine contracted markedly.

The chain has TRBV4-2 and TRBJ2-3; 7 bases line up with TRBD1. This clonotype was obtained from a human donor who received a COVID-19 vaccine. This specimen consisted of CD4+ T cells from PBMCs cultured with HCoV-229E spike peptides, obtained before COVID-19 vaccination. The CDR3 is CASSRQGVADTQYF. The CDR3 DNA sequence: TGTGCCAGCAGCCGACAGGGAGTGGCCGATACGCAGTATTTT.